This T cell receptor (beta chain) was found in a study of blood T cell repertoires in COVID-19. Study-level information: Italy, Spain and the United States were the sources of the convalescent and acute COVID-19 samples. Sources were T cells, B-cell-depleted T cells, or PBMCs; the material itself was cDNA or gDNA.

Original processing notes: Nucleated cell counts were estimated from reference gene primer amplification. The repertoire was sequenced with immunoSEQ multiplex PCR; TCRdb's copy has only in-frame clones and lacks some. V and J calls and clone size are given by that table; D and trimming were obtained from the DNA. This table holds over 200,000 clones, approximately 87% found once. This CDR3 spans 13 amino acids. With 10 bases clipped from V and 8 bases from J, the junction kept 10 bases outside the gene matches. Germline CDR1 reads LNHDA; CDR2 reads SQIVND (reference sequence). V gene TRBV19 combines with J gene TRBJ2-7, with 11 bases aligning to TRBD1. This sequence was found in a woman aged 70-85 years with active or convalescent COVID-19. The material sequenced was peripheral blood. In DNA, the CDR3 is TGTGCCAACCCGGGACAGGGGGACCTCAAGCAGTACTTC. This gives the protein CANPGQGDLKQYF. The full variable domain, with the rest looked up from reference TRBV19 and TRBJ2-7, is DGGITQSPKYLFRKEGQNVTLSCEQNLNHDAMYWYRQDPGQGLRLIYYSQIVNDFQKGDIAEGYSVSREKKESFPLTVTSAQKNPTAFYLCANPGQGDLKQYFGPGTRLTVT.